One sample yielded the 6 T cell receptor beta chains listed below, sequenced in a study of shared clonotypes between healthy human individuals. TCRdb's table, derived via immunoSEQ multiplex PCR, lists solely in-frame clones and lacks some. The sample holds about 1 million clones, 75% seen once. Material: memory CD4+ T cells sorted from blood. Subset specified: CD45RA-negative fraction. The receptor set was obtained from a man between 18 and 29 years old in good health.

The chain uses TRBV11-2 and TRBJ2-7; TRBD2 aligns across 10 bases. V dropped 4 bases and J dropped 3; count of bases not matched to a gene: 6. Germline V CDR1 and CDR2: SGHAT, FQNNGV. CDR3 length: 15 amino acids. CDR3 sequence reads: CASSSTSGVDYEQYF. The DNA for the CDR3 is TGTGCCAGCAGCTCTACTAGCGGGGTCGACTACGAGCAGTACTTC.

This clone was detected a few times. V and J are TRBV5-4 and TRBJ2-2, with TRBD2 matching over 10 bases. V lost 4 bases to trimming and J lost 7 bases; unmatched junction nucleotides: 13. The CDR3 consists of 17 residues. Germline values: CDR1 SGHNT, CDR2 YYREEE (reference sequence). CDR3: CASSPPGVAGGSGELFF. CDR3 in DNA: TGTGCCAGCAGCCCCCCCGGGGTAGCGGGAGGCAGCGGGGAGCTGTTTTTT.

Notes on this clone: The same CDR3 can be traced to other DNA sequences in this sample. V gene TRBV5-1 combines with J gene TRBJ2-1; D not resolved. The CDR3 runs 13 residues. V was cut by 0 bases and J by 5 bases, with 6 bases left in between. Germline V CDR1 and CDR2: SGHRS, YFSETQ. The CDR3 spells CASSLGQDNEQFF. DNA for the CDR3: TGCGCCAGCAGCTTGGGACAAGACAATGAGCAGTTCTTC.

The genes are TRBV4-2 and TRBJ2-6, with 10 positions matching TRBD1. This CDR3 is built from 18 residues. With V trimmed by 3 bases and J by 4 bases, 9 bases remained unmatched. Germline loops: CDR1 LGHNA, CDR2 YNFKEQ. CDR3 DNA: TGTGCCAGCAGCCACCCCGGACAGGGGGAAGGGGGGGCCAACGTCCTGACTTTC. Translated: CASSHPGQGEGGANVLTF.

The J gene is TRBJ2-3, the V gene TRBV7-8, with D perhaps TRBD1 (5 bases). Germline values: CDR1 SGHVS, CDR2 FQNEAQ. The ends were cut back, 3 bases at V and 3 bases at J, with 10 bases in the middle. The CDR3 runs to 14 residues. In DNA, the CDR3 is TGTGCCAGCAGCTTGGAAAGGGGAACAGATACGCAGTATTTT. Protein: CASSLERGTDTQYF. The variable domain in full, completed from reference TRBV7-8 and TRBJ2-3, reads GAGVSQSPRYKVAKRGQDVALRCDPISGHVSLFWYQQALGQGPEFLTYFQNEAQLDKSGLPSDRFFAERPEGSVSTLKIQRTQQEDSAVYLCASSLERGTDTQYFGPGTRLTVL.

The V and J genes are TRBV10-2 and TRBJ1-2; D possibly corresponds to TRBD1 (5 bases). The CDR3 has 14 amino acids. Germline V gene data show CDR1 as WSHSY and CDR2 as SAAADI. V dropped 2 bases and J dropped 4 bases, with 11 bases sitting between them. CDR3 nucleotide sequence: TGCGCCAGCAGTGAGGGAGACAGCAGCTATGGCTACACCTTC. It codes for CASSEGDSSYGYTF.